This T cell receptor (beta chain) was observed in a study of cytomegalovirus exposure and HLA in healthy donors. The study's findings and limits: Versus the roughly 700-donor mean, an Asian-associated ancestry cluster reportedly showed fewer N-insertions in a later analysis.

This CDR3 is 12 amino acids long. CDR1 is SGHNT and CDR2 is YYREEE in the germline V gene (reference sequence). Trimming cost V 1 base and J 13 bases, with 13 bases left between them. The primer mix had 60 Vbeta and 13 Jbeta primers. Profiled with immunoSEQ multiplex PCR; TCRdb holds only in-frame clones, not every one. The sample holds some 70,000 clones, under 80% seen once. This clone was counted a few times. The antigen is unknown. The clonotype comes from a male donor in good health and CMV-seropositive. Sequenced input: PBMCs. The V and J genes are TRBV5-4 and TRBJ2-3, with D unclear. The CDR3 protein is CASSLQGTAEYF. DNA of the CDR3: TGTGCCAGCAGCTTGCAAGGAACAGCCGAGTATTTT.